This passage covers 4 T cell receptor beta chains from one sample sequenced in a study of blood T cell repertoires in COVID-19. The protocol was immunoSEQ multiplex PCR, while the TCRdb copy is restricted to in-frame clones and leaves out a portion. The data show around 250,000 clones, with roughly 84% seen just once and about 6.9% held by the top ten. The specimen sequenced was PBMCs or T cells enriched from blood (not recorded which). These receptors came from a woman aged 50 to 60 who had been exposed to COVID-19.

The V gene is TRBV6-1, the J gene TRBJ1-2; D is unresolved. V was cut by 0 bases and J by 8 bases, with 16 bases left in between. This CDR3 has 15 residues. From germline, CDR1 is MNHNS and CDR2 SASEGT. The CDR3 nucleotides are TGTGCCAGCAGTGAAGCGCTTCTGGCAGGCATCGGCTACACCTTC. Protein: CASSEALLAGIGYTF.

This chain connects TRBV3-1 (or the pseudogene TRBV3-2) to TRBJ1-2; no clear D. Germline V gene lookup returns CDR1 LGHDT and CDR2 YNNKEL (reference sequence). Trimming cost V 0 bases and J 4 bases, with 9 bases left between them. CDR3 length equals 14 residues. The CDR3 loop reads CASSQDPGSYGYTF. CDR3 DNA: TGTGCCAGCAGCCAAGATCCGGGGAGCTATGGCTACACCTTC.

The rearrangement joins TRBV7-6 to TRBJ1-1; D gene unclear. Germline lookup yields CDR1 SGHVS and CDR2 FNYEAQ. This CDR3 region has 13 residues. The ends were cut back, 5 bases at V and 0 bases at J, with 7 bases in the middle. The CDR3 DNA reads TGTGCCAGCAGCCGAGGGTTGAACACTGAAGCTTTCTTT. Translated, it gives CASSRGLNTEAFF.

This clone has a single count. V usage is TRBV3-1 (or the pseudogene TRBV3-2) and J usage is TRBJ2-3, with 10 bases lining up with TRBD2. The CDR3 covers 15 residues. V shed 3 bases, J shed 8 bases, and the junction held 8 bases outside the gene matches. Germline values: CDR1 LGHDT, CDR2 YNNKEL (reference sequence). This CDR3 reads CASSHHSGGPRTQYF. The CDR3 bases are TGTGCCAGCAGCCACCATAGCGGGGGGCCGCGTACGCAGTATTTT.